In its sample, the clone carrying this T cell receptor beta chain was seen many times. This specimen comes from a study of T cells after yellow fever vaccination. TCRdb re-called the 5' RACE reads through MiXCR, storing one row per CDR3 protein. The table lists 500,000 to 650,000 distinct CDR3 sequences, about 12% of them singletons. This CDR3 has 14 residues. Losses at the gene ends were 4 bases for V and 1 base for J; bases not matched to a gene: 6. The V gene's germline CDR1 is SQVTM and CDR2 ANQGSEA. This sequence was found in a man in his thirties or forties who received the YFV17D yellow fever vaccine. The J gene is TRBJ2-5, the V gene TRBV29-1; 7 bases are a match to TRBD1. The starting material was PBMCs, obtained on the day of the yellow fever booster vaccination. The CDR3 DNA reads as TGCAGCGTTGTTCCTCGGGACAGCCAAGAGACCCAGTACTTC. Translating gives CSVVPRDSQETQYF.